A single sample is the source of the 20 T cell receptor beta chains below, sequenced in a study of blood T cell repertoires in COVID-19. Clones were read by immunoSEQ multiplex PCR, and TCRdb kept only the in-frame ones, dropping some. The sample lists tens of thousands of clones, nearly 70% seen once, with roughly 6.3% in the top ten. The sequenced sample consisted of peripheral blood. All receptors come from a man older than 75 with acute or convalescent COVID-19.

The gene calls are TRBV24-1 and TRBJ1-2; 8 positions agree with TRBD1. With V trimmed by 4 bases and J by 4 bases, 7 bases remained unmatched. Germline CDR1 reads KGHDR; CDR2 reads SFDVKD. The CDR3 loop spans 15 amino acids. CDR3 coding DNA: TGTGCCACCAGTGACGGGACGGGACAGGCCTATGGCTACACCTTC. Its translation is CATSDGTGQAYGYTF.

This chain links TRBV27 with TRBJ1-1; 7 nucleotides agree with TRBD1. Germline values: CDR1 MNHEY, CDR2 SMNVEV (reference sequence). The CDR3 contains 14 residues. With V trimmed by 7 bases and J by 4 bases, 9 bases remained unmatched. The CDR3 protein is CASITGAGSTEAFF. CDR3 bases: TGTGCCAGCATAACAGGGGCTGGGAGCACTGAAGCTTTCTTT.

This clone has more than one count but fewer than ten. V is TRBV7-3 and J is TRBJ2-1, with a tentative D call TRBD2 (6 bases). The V and J ends lost 2 bases and 5 bases respectively, with 19 bases between them. The CDR3 consists of 17 residues. CDR1 is SGHTA, CDR2 FQGTGA, per germline. The CDR3 region is CASSLRPAGSLDNEQFF. The CDR3, as DNA: TGTGCCAGCAGCTTACGACCGGCGGGGAGCCTCGACAATGAGCAGTTCTTC.

CDR3 in DNA: TGTGCCACCAGTGATGACAGGGCCCCCTACGAGCAGTACTTC. Its translation: CATSDDRAPYEQYF. The V and J genes are TRBV24-1 and TRBJ2-7, with 7 bases matching TRBD1. V shed 3 bases, J shed 2 bases, and the junction held 3 bases outside the gene matches. This CDR3 is built from 14 residues. Germline assignment: CDR1 KGHDR and CDR2 SFDVKD.

The V and J genes are TRBV11-3 and TRBJ2-7; possibly TRBD1 for D (6 bases). The germline V and J ends were trimmed by 1 base and 3 bases, with 13 bases remaining between them. Germline V gene sequence: CDR1 SGHNT, CDR2 YENEEA. The CDR3 is 15 residues long. CDR3 DNA sequence: TGTGCCAGCAGCTTAGGGGCAGGGGCCTTCTACGAGCAGTACTTC. Protein product: CASSLGAGAFYEQYF.

This clone was counted a few times. The rearrangement joins TRBV5-6 to TRBJ2-7, with 7 nucleotides matching TRBD2. Germline trimming cut 4 bases from V and 0 bases from J; bases unmatched to any gene: 7. Germline values: CDR1 SGHDT, CDR2 YYEEEE. The CDR3 totals 15 residues. The CDR3 region has the DNA TGTGCCAGCAGCCCCGGGCTAGCGGCCTCCTACGAGCAGTACTTC. It codes for CASSPGLAASYEQYF.

The chain joins TRBV10-3 to TRBJ2-3; possibly TRBD2 for D (6 bases). Trimming removed 8 bases from V and 4 bases from J, with 10 bases in between. The CDR3 covers 12 residues. CDR1 is ENHRY and CDR2 is SYGVKD in the germline V gene. CDR3 bases: TGTGCCATCTGGGACTTCTCAGATACGCAGTATTTT. This sequence encodes CAIWDFSDTQYF.

The V and J genes are TRBV15 and TRBJ2-7; possibly TRBD1 for D (7 bases). The CDR3 spans 15 residues. The V gene's germline CDR1 is LNHNV and CDR2 YYDKDF (reference sequence). V was trimmed by 0 bases and J by 2 bases, leaving 11 bases between them. This chain's CDR3 is CATSRDQGEAYEQYF. The CDR3 DNA reads TGTGCCACCAGCAGAGATCAGGGGGAGGCCTACGAGCAGTACTTC. The full variable domain, its missing parts supplied by reference TRBV15 and TRBJ2-7, is DAMVIQNPRYQVTQFGKPVTLSCSQTLNHNVMYWYQQKSSQAPKLLFHYYDKDFNNEADTPDNFQSRRPNTSFCFLDIRSPGLGDTAMYLCATSRDQGEAYEQYFGPGTRLTVT.

The chain couples TRBV10-3 to TRBJ2-3, with 7 positions matching TRBD1. The CDR3 totals 14 residues. The germline gives CDR1 ENHRY, CDR2 SYGVKD. Trimming at V came to 3 bases and at J to 5 bases, leaving 5 bases not matched to a gene. CDR3 loop: CAISEQGQGDTQYF. Written as DNA, the CDR3 is TGTGCCATCAGTGAACAGGGGCAGGGAGATACGCAGTATTTT.

The genes are TRBV3-1 (or the pseudogene TRBV3-2) and TRBJ2-4, with 7 bases that match TRBD1. V was pared by 9 bases and J by 7 bases, with 3 bases of the junction left unmatched. The CDR3 covers 11 residues. CDR1 is LGHDT and CDR2 is YNNKEL in the germline V gene (reference sequence). The chain's CDR3 is CARGQTNIQYF. Here the CDR3 DNA reads TGTGCCAGGGGACAGACGAACATTCAGTACTTC.

This clone showed up just a few times. This sequence joins TRBV5-8 and TRBJ2-1; D possibly corresponds to TRBD1 (5 bases). Germline CDR1 reads SGHTS; CDR2 reads YDEGEE. V gave up 4 bases and J gave up 1 base, with 15 bases separating them. The CDR3 consists of 16 residues. Here the CDR3 reads CASSGSRGESYNEQFF. In DNA, the CDR3 is TGTGCCAGCAGCGGATCAAGGGGCGAATCCTACAATGAGCAGTTCTTC.

The rearrangement joins TRBV27 to TRBJ1-1, with D perhaps matching TRBD1 (5 bases). CDR1 and CDR2 (germline): MNHEY, SMNVEV (reference sequence). V lost 1 base, J lost 4 bases, and 10 bases lay in between. The CDR3 has 14 residues. The CDR3 is CASSLLAGGTEAFF. DNA for the CDR3: TGTGCCAGCAGTTTATTGGCCGGGGGCACTGAAGCTTTCTTT.

This clone appeared a single time. The chain couples TRBV4-3 to TRBJ1-4, with 7 bases identical to TRBD1. V lost 0 bases to trimming and J lost 7 bases; unmatched junction nucleotides: 8. The CDR3 has 16 amino acids. In germline, CDR1 is LGHNA, CDR2 YSLEER. The CDR3 reads CASSQDSLGGGEKLFF. The CDR3, as DNA: TGCGCCAGCAGCCAAGATAGTTTAGGGGGCGGTGAAAAACTGTTTTTT.

Comment on this clone: This specimen includes other DNA sequences encoding the same CDR3. The CDR3 spells CASSLGVAGRETQYF. Written as DNA, the CDR3 is TGCGCCAGCAGCTTGGGGGTAGCGGGCAGAGAGACCCAGTACTTC. The rearrangement joins TRBV5-1 to TRBJ2-5, with 7 bases lining up with TRBD2. The CDR3 sequence is 15 residues long. Per the germline V gene, CDR1 is SGHRS and CDR2 is YFSETQ. The V and J ends lost 0 bases and 4 bases, in that order; junction bases with no gene match: 6.

This clone was seen a single time. The V call is TRBV10-1, the J call TRBJ2-5, with a possible D match to TRBD2 (5 bases). V was clipped by 5 bases and J by 4 bases, with 14 bases between them. The CDR3 contains 14 residues. Germline V gene sequence: CDR1 WNHNN, CDR2 SYGVQD (reference sequence). CDR3 in amino acids: CASSSPGSGETQYF. CDR3 DNA sequence: TGCGCCAGCAGTTCCCCGGGGAGCGGAGAGACCCAGTACTTC.

The V and J genes are TRBV23-1 and TRBJ1-6; 9 bases line up with TRBD1. TRBV23-1 is an open reading frame, and its role is uncertain. The CDR3 has 17 residues. Trimming removed 4 bases from V and 7 bases from J; junction bases left unmatched: 11. The CDR3 loop reads CASSPPIDRGWNSPLHF. DNA for the CDR3: TGCGCCAGCAGTCCCCCGATAGACAGGGGGTGGAATTCACCCCTCCACTTT.

The gene calls are TRBV11-3 and TRBJ2-7; a possible D gene is TRBD2 (6 bases). Looked up from germline, CDR1 is SGHNT and CDR2 is YENEEA. There are 14 residues in the CDR3. V was pared by 4 bases and J by 4 bases, with 14 bases between. Written as DNA, the CDR3 is TGTGCCAGCAGCTCCGGAGGAGGGGCGTACGAGCAGTACTTC. Amino acid sequence: CASSSGGGAYEQYF.

The J gene is TRBJ2-2, the V gene TRBV3-1 (or the pseudogene TRBV3-2), with D possibly TRBD2 on 6 matching bases. Looked up from germline, CDR1 is LGHDT and CDR2 is YNNKEL (reference sequence). The CDR3 is made up of 21 amino acids. V was clipped by 0 bases and J by 3 bases, with 26 bases between them. The CDR3 loop reads CASSQEAVGLALGGDTGELFF. The CDR3 DNA sequence: TGTGCCAGCAGCCAAGAGGCCGTAGGACTGGCCCTAGGAGGGGACACCGGGGAGCTGTTTTTT.

The gene calls are TRBV2 and TRBJ1-6; 8 nucleotides agree with TRBD1. Per germline, CDR1 SNHLY and CDR2 FYNNEI. V shed 4 bases, J shed 10 bases, and the junction held 12 bases outside the gene matches. CDR3 length: 16 amino acids. The DNA of the CDR3 is TGTGCCAGCAGTGGGGGGACAGGCTCGTCCTACTCACCCCTCCACTTT. Protein: CASSGGTGSSYSPLHF. The whole variable domain, filled in from reference TRBV2 and TRBJ1-6, reads EPEVTQTPSHQVTQMGQEVILRCVPISNHLYFYWYRQILGQKVEFLVSFYNNEISEKSEIFDDQFSVERPDGSNFTLKIRSTKLEDSAMYFCASSGGTGSSYSPLHFGNGTRLTVT.

This clone is a singleton in its sample. This chain connects TRBV6-1 to TRBJ1-6; TRBD1 might be the D (6 bases). V lost 1 base to trimming and J lost 7 bases, with 8 bases between them. Germline CDR1 reads MNHNS; CDR2 reads SASEGT. The CDR3 loop spans 14 amino acids. As DNA, the CDR3 is TGTGCCAGCAGTGAAGGGACAGCAAATTCACCCCTCCACTTT. It translates to CASSEGTANSPLHF.